Presented here are 19 T cell receptor beta chains from one specimen sequenced in a study of OX40 agonist ivuxolimab in advanced cancers. Assay: immunoSEQ multiplex PCR; the TCRdb copy retains only in-frame clones and omits some. The table shows fewer than 40,000 clones, with around two thirds occurring only once. This specimen consisted of CD4+ or CD8+ T cells sorted from blood, obtained in a trial of the OX40 agonist ivuxolimab. The receptors come from an adult with an advanced solid tumor such as melanoma, head and neck, liver or kidney cancer.

This clone was detected once. This chain joins TRBV5-4 and TRBJ2-5; maybe TRBD2 (6 bases). This CDR3 contains 14 residues. V lost 2 bases and J 4 bases, leaving 12 bases between the germline ends. The V gene's germline CDR1 is SGHNT and CDR2 YYREEE (reference sequence). The CDR3 is CASSFRDWRETQYF. CDR3 coding DNA: TGTGCCAGCAGCTTCAGGGACTGGCGAGAGACCCAGTACTTC.

The chain recombines TRBV2 with TRBJ1-6; the D gene is possibly TRBD1 (6 bases). The germline gives CDR1 SNHLY, CDR2 FYNNEI. The CDR3 sequence is 14 residues long. Deletions cut 2 bases from V and 9 bases from J, with 11 bases between. CDR3 in amino acids: CASSELGASSPLHF. As DNA, the CDR3 is TGTGCCAGCAGTGAATTGGGGGCGAGTTCACCCCTCCACTTT. The full variable domain, rest sourced from reference TRBV2 and TRBJ1-6, is EPEVTQTPSHQVTQMGQEVILRCVPISNHLYFYWYRQILGQKVEFLVSFYNNEISEKSEIFDDQFSVERPDGSNFTLKIRSTKLEDSAMYFCASSELGASSPLHFGNGTRLTVT.

This sequence joins TRBV7-9 and TRBJ1-5; D not resolved. This CDR3 contains 12 residues. V dropped 1 base and J dropped 7 bases, with 5 bases sitting between them. Germline V gives CDR1 SEHNR, CDR2 FQNEAQ (reference sequence). The CDR3 DNA sequence: TGTGCCAGCAGCTTAGGGGAGCAGCCCCAGCATTTT. It translates to CASSLGEQPQHF.

The chain uses TRBV9 and TRBJ2-5, with D possibly being TRBD1 (6 bases). Gene TRBJ2-7 matches the end of the DNA better, so the J call may be wrong. Germline CDR1 SGDLS, CDR2 YYNGEE. The CDR3 runs to 13 residues. The CDR3 coding sequence is TGTGCCAGCAGCGTAGCGTTGGGGGCCGAGCAGTACTTC. Encoded protein: CASSVALGAEQYF.

The CDR3 DNA follows: TGTGCCAGTAGTATAGAGAGCTGGCCGACCGGGGAGCTGTTTTTT. This encodes CASSIESWPTGELFF. The chain recombines TRBV19 with TRBJ2-2, with no clear D. The V end lost 0 bases, the J end lost 5 bases, and 10 bases lay between the germline ends. In germline, CDR1 is LNHDA, CDR2 SQIVND (reference sequence). This CDR3 has 15 residues.

This sequence joins TRBV18 and TRBJ1-4, with D maybe TRBD1 (6 bases). Germline CDR1 KGHSH, CDR2 LQKENI. The CDR3 is made up of 17 amino acids. The ends were cut back, 3 bases at V and 8 bases at J, with 22 bases in the middle. CDR3 residues: CASSPPRGGGSTEKLFF. CDR3 sequence (DNA): TGTGCCAGCTCACCCCCCCGAGGAGGGGGTAGTACAGAAAAACTGTTTTTT.

This clone has more than one count but fewer than ten. This chain uses TRBV4-2 with TRBJ1-2; D remains unclear. CDR3 size: 15 residues. Between the trimmed V and J ends, which lost 0 bases and 0 bases, there was a span of 8 bases. Germline CDR1 LGHNA, CDR2 YNFKEQ. The CDR3 spells CASSQEGQTNYGYTF. As DNA, the CDR3 is TGTGCCAGCAGCCAAGAGGGTCAAACTAACTATGGCTACACCTTC.

This clone was picked up a small number of times. This chain joins TRBV2 and TRBJ2-7; no definite D call. Per the germline V gene, CDR1 is SNHLY and CDR2 is FYNNEI. The CDR3 is made up of 13 amino acids. V shed 5 bases and J shed 2 bases, with 10 bases lying between them. The CDR3 region has the DNA TGTGCCAGCAGTCGCGACGGCGCCTACGAGCAGTACGTC. This gives the protein CASSRDGAYEQYV.

This rearrangement joins TRBV27 to TRBJ1-5, with 9 positions matching TRBD1. This CDR3 comprises 18 residues. Germline CDR1 reads MNHEY; CDR2 reads SMNVEV (reference sequence). With 0 bases clipped from V and 4 bases from J, the junction kept 10 bases outside the gene matches. The CDR3 is CASSLSPPGQGLNQPQHF. CDR3 in DNA: TGTGCCAGCAGTTTATCGCCCCCGGGACAGGGCCTAAATCAGCCCCAGCATTTT.

This chain joins TRBV5-4 and TRBJ2-2; a possible D gene is TRBD2 (6 bases). This CDR3 region has 19 residues. Per germline, CDR1 SGHNT and CDR2 YYREEE (reference sequence). The V and J ends lost 0 bases and 4 bases respectively, with 22 bases between them. The CDR3 loop is CASSLGPSVGRSATGELFF. The CDR3 DNA is TGTGCCAGCAGCTTGGGACCCTCGGTTGGGAGGAGTGCCACCGGGGAGCTGTTTTTT.

This clone was observed a few times. The V gene is TRBV5-1, the J gene TRBJ2-3; D is unclear. Trimming took off 0 bases at V and 3 bases at J, with 5 bases between the two ends. Germline V gene data show CDR1 as SGHRS and CDR2 as YFSETQ. This CDR3 spans 13 amino acids. In nucleotides, the CDR3 is TGCGCCAGCAGCTTGGACCCAACAGATACGCAGTATTTT. Its translation is CASSLDPTDTQYF. Full variable domain (remainder filled in from reference TRBV5-1 and TRBJ2-3): KAGVTQTPRYLIKTRGQQVTLSCSPISGHRSVSWYQQTPGQGLQFLFEYFSETQRNKGNFPGRFSGRQFSNSRSEMNVSTLELGDSALYLCASSLDPTDTQYFGPGTRLTVL.

The table lists this clone with a count of one. The chain links TRBV6-5 to TRBJ1-2; D is uncertain. CDR1 and CDR2 from the germline V gene are MNHEY and SVGAGI. CDR3 length: 13 residues. V dropped 6 bases and J dropped 2 bases, with 10 bases sitting between them. The CDR3 DNA is TGTGCCAGCAGACCGGACGGGAACTATGGCTACACCTTC. This translates into CASRPDGNYGYTF.

V is TRBV9 and J is TRBJ1-4; 9 bases agree with TRBD1. This CDR3 has 15 residues. Germline V gene data show CDR1 as SGDLS and CDR2 as YYNGEE. The junction had 9 bases not matched to a gene; V was cut back by 4 bases and J by 8 bases. The CDR3 DNA reads as TGTGCCAGCAGCTCCCGGGACAGGGCAGACGAAAAACTGTTTTTT. This sequence encodes CASSSRDRADEKLFF.

The rearrangement uses TRBV5-1 and TRBJ1-1; D might be TRBD1 (5 bases). Germline lookup yields CDR1 SGHRS and CDR2 YFSETQ. CDR3 size: 14 residues. V lost 0 bases, J lost 4 bases, and 10 bases lay in between. CDR3 sequence reads: CASSLERGGTEAFF. The CDR3 nucleotides are TGCGCCAGCAGCTTGGAAAGGGGAGGCACTGAAGCTTTCTTT. Supplemented by reference TRBV5-1 and TRBJ1-1, the full variable domain reads KAGVTQTPRYLIKTRGQQVTLSCSPISGHRSVSWYQQTPGQGLQFLFEYFSETQRNKGNFPGRFSGRQFSNSRSEMNVSTLELGDSALYLCASSLERGGTEAFFGQGTRLTVV.

This clone was detected a few times. The V gene is TRBV27, the J gene TRBJ1-6; D gene unclear. This CDR3 comprises 12 residues. Germline V lookup: CDR1 MNHEY, CDR2 SMNVEV (reference sequence). V lost 2 bases and J 7 bases, leaving 3 bases between the germline ends. CDR3 sequence: CASSLQNSPLHF. In DNA form, the CDR3 reads TGTGCCAGCAGTTTACAGAATTCACCCCTCCACTTT.

V is TRBV5-1 and J is TRBJ2-3; either TRBD1 or TRBD2 may supply D (6 bases each). CDR3 size: 15 residues. Per the germline V gene, CDR1 is SGHRS and CDR2 is YFSETQ. V lost 1 base, J lost 4 bases, and 13 bases lay in between. The CDR3 DNA reads as TGCGCCAGCAGCTTGCCCACGGGGGCGGCAGATACGCAGTATTTT. This sequence encodes CASSLPTGAADTQYF.

The genes are TRBV6-5 and TRBJ2-6; D not certain. The CDR3 is made up of 15 amino acids. V lost 0 bases and J lost 1, with 4 bases in between. Germline CDR1 reads MNHEY; CDR2 reads SVGAGI. The CDR3 reads CASSYSSSGANVLTF. The CDR3 region has the DNA TGTGCCAGCAGTTACTCGTCTTCTGGGGCCAACGTCCTGACTTTC.

CDR3: CASSPQGGRSPLHF. CDR3 coding DNA: TGTGCCAGCAGCCCCCAAGGTGGGAGGTCACCCCTCCACTTT. The chain uses TRBV5-6 and TRBJ1-6; D is undetermined. There are 14 residues in the CDR3. Germline V gives CDR1 SGHDT, CDR2 YYEEEE. Trimming pared 4 bases from V and 10 bases from J, leaving 15 bases between.

This sequence joins TRBV30 and TRBJ1-3; D ambiguous. There are 12 residues in the CDR3. CDR1 is GTSNPN and CDR2 is SVGIG in the germline V gene (reference sequence). V lost 6 bases to trimming and J lost 0 bases, with 6 bases between them. CDR3 nucleotides: TGTGCCTGCGGCTTCTCTGGAAACACCATATATTTT. Translated: CACGFSGNTIYF.